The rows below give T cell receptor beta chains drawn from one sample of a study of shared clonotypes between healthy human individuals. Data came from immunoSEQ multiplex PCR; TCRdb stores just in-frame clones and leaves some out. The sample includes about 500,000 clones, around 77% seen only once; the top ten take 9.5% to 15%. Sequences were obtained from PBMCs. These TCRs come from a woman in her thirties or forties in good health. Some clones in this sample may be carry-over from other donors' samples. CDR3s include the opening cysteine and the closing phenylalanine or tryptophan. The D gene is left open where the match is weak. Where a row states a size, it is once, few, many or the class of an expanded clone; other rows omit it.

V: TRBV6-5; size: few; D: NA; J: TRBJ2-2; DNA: TGTGCCAGCAGTTACCAGAGCGCGGTCGGGGAGCTGTTTTTT; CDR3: CASSYQSAVGELFF
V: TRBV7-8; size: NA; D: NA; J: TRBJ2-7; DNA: TGTGCCAGCAGCTTATCAGGGCAGTACGAGCAGTACTTC; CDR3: CASSLSGQYEQYF
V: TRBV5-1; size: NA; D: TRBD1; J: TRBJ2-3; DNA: TGCGCCAGCAGCTTGGGTGGACAGGGGGCGGCAGATACGCAGTATTTT; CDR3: CASSLGGQGAADTQYF
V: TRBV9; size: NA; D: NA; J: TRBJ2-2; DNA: TGTGCCAGCACTCAGAACACCGGGGAGCTGTTTTTT; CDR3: CASTQNTGELFF
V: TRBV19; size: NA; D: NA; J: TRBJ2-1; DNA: TGTGCCAGTAGTGAAGATAGGGAGCGCAATGAGCAGTTCTTC; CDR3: CASSEDRERNEQFF
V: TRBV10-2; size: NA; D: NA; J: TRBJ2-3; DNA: TGCGCCAGCAGCCTAGACTGGCAGAGCACAGATACGCAGTATTTT; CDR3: CASSLDWQSTDTQYF
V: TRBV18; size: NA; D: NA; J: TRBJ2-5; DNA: TGTGCCAGCTCACAGTTTAAACAGGGACCGGGCGAAGAGACCCAGTACTTC; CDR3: CASSQFKQGPGEETQYF
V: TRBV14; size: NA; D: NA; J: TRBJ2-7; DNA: TGTGCCAGCAGCCCAGATCCAGGTTTCTCCTACGAGCAGTACTTC; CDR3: CASSPDPGFSYEQYF
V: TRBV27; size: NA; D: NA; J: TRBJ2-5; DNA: TGTGCCAGCAGTTTATGGAGGCAAGAGACCCAGTACTTC; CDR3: CASSLWRQETQYF
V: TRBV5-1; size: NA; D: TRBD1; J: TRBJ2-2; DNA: TGCGCCAGCAGCTCTACAGGGGCGAGCAACACCGGGGAGCTGTTTTTT; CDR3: CASSSTGASNTGELFF
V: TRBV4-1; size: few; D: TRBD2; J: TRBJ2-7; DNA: TGCGCCAGCAGCCAAGCTAGCGGGAGGACGAACTACGAGCAGTACTTC; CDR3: CASSQASGRTNYEQYF
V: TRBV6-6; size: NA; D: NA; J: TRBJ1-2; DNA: TGTGCCAGCAGCCCGTCGTCCGTAAACTATGGCTACACCTTC; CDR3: CASSPSSVNYGYTF
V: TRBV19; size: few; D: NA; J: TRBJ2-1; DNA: TGTGCCAGTCGGTTAACACGGCACGACAATGAGCAGTTCTTC; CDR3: CASRLTRHDNEQFF
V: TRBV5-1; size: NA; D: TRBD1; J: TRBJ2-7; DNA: TGCGCCAGCAGCCCCGGGACAGGGAGGCACGAGCAGTACTTC; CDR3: CASSPGTGRHEQYF
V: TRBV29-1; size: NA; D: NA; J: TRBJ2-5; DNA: TGCAGCGTCCTAAGGGGGGAGACCCAGTACTTC; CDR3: CSVLRGETQYF
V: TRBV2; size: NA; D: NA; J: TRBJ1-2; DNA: TGTGCCAGCAGTGAAGCGCTTTTCGGGGACTCATATGGCTACACCTTC; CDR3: CASSEALFGDSYGYTF
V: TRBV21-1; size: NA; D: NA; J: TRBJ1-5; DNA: TGTGCCAGCAGCAAAGTTGTGGGGTTTCGCCTTAATAGCAATCAGCCCCAGCATTTT; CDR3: CASSKVVGFRLNSNQPQHF
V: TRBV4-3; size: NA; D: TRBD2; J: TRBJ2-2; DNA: TGCGCCAGCAGCCAACGGGGGGACGGGGAGCTGTTTTTT; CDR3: CASSQRGDGELFF
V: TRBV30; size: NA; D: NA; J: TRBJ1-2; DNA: TGTGCCTGGAGGGAACCAGGGCGTGAAGGCTACACCTTC; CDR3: CAWREPGREGYTF
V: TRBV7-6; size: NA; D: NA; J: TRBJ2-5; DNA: TGTGCCAGCAGCTTAGGAGGTTCGGAGACCCAGTACTTC; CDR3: CASSLGGSETQYF
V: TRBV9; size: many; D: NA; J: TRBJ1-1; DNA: TGTGCCAGCAGCGTAGCGGGGGTCAACACTGAAGCTTTCTTT; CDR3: CASSVAGVNTEAFF
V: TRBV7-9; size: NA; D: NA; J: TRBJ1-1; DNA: TGTGCCAGCAGCCTCGAGAGGGGGACTGAAGCTTTCTTT; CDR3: CASSLERGTEAFF
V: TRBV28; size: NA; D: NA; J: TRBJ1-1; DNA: TGTGCCAGCAGTTTAGGCTACAGAACTGAAGCTTTCTTT; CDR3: CASSLGYRTEAFF
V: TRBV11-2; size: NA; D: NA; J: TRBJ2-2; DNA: TGTGCCAGCAGCTTATTGACAGGGAACACCGGGGAGCTGTTTTTT; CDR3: CASSLLTGNTGELFF
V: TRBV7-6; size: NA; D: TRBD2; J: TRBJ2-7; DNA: TGTGCCAGCAGCCCTGGGACTAGCGGGAGGTTGTACGAGCAGTACTTC; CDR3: CASSPGTSGRLYEQYF